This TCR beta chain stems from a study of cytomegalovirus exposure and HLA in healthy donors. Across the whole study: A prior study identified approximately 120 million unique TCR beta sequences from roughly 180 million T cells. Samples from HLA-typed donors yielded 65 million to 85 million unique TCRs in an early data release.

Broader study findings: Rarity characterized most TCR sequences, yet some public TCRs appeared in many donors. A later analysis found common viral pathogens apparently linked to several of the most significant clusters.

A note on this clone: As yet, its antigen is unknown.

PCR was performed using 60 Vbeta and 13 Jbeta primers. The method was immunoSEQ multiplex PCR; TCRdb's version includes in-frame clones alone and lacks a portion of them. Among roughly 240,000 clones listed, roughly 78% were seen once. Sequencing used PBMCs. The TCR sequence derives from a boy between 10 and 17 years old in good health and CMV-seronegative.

CDR3 amino acids: CASRKTGAGETQYF. For the CDR3, the DNA is TGTGCCAGCAGGAAGACAGGGGCGGGGGAGACCCAGTACTTC. This sequence joins TRBV27 and TRBJ2-5, with 8 bases fitting TRBD1. The germline V gene has CDR1 MNHEY and CDR2 SMNVEV (reference sequence). The V gene end was trimmed by 6 bases and the J gene end by 5 bases; junction bases not matched to a gene: 8. The CDR3 is made up of 14 amino acids.